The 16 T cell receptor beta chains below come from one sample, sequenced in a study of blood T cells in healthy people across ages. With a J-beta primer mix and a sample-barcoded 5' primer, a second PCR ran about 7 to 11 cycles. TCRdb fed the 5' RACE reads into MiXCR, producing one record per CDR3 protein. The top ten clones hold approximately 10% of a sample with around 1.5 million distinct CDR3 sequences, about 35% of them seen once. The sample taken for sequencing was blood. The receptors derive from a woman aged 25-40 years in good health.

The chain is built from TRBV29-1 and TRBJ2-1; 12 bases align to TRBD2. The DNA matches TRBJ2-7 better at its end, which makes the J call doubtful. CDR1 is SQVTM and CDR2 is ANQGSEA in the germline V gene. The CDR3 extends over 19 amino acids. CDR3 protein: CSVEDDTELGLAGNNEQYF. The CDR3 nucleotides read TGCAGCGTTGAAGACGACACTGAGTTAGGACTAGCGGGGAACAATGAGCAGTACTTC.

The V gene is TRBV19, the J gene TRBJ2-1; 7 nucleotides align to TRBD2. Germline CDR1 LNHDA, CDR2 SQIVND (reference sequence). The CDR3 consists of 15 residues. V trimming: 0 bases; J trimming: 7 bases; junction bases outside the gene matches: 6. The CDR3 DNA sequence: TGTGCCAGTAGTATAGAGGCTAGCGGCTGGAATGAGCAGTTCTTC. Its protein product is CASSIEASGWNEQFF.

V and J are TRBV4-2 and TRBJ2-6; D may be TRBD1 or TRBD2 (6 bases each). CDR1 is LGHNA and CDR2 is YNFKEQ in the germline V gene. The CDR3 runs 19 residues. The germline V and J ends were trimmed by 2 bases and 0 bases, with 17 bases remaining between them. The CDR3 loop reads CASSQRHGGGVSGANVLTF. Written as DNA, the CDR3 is TGTGCCAGCAGCCAACGCCACGGAGGGGGAGTCTCTGGGGCCAACGTCCTGACTTTC.

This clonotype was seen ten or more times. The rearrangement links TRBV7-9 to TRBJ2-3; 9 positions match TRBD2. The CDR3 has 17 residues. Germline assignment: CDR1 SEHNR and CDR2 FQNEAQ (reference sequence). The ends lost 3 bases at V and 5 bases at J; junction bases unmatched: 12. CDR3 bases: TGTGCCAGCAGCTTTTCCGGCGGGGGGGATTTTGGAGATACGCAGTATTTT. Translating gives CASSFSGGGDFGDTQYF.

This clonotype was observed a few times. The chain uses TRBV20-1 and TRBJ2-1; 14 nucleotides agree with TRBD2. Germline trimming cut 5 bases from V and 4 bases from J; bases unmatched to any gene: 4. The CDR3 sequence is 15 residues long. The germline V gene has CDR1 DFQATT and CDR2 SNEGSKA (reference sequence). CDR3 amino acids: CSAPTSGGAYNEQFF. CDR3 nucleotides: TGCAGTGCTCCGACTAGCGGGGGGGCATACAATGAGCAGTTCTTC.

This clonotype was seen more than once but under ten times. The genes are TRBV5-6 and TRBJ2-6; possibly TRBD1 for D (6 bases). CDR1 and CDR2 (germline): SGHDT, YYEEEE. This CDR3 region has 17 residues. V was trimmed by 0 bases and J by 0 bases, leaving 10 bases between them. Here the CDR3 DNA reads TGTGCCAGCAGCTTGGCCTGGGACAACTCTGGGGCCAACGTCCTGACTTTC. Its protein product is CASSLAWDNSGANVLTF. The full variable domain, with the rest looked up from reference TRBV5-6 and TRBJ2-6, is DAGVTQSPTHLIKTRGQQVTLRCSPKSGHDTVSWYQQALGQGPQFIFQYYEEEERQRGNFPDRFSGHQFPNYSSELNVNALLLGDSALYLCASSLAWDNSGANVLTFGAGSRLTVL.

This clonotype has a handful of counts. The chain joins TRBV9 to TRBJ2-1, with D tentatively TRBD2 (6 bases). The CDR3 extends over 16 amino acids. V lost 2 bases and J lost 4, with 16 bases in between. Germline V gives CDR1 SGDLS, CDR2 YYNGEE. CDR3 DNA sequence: TGTGCCAGCAGCGTGTCGGGGGTTAGCGAGTACAATGAGCAGTTCTTC. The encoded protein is CASSVSGVSEYNEQFF.

This CDR3 is CASRGPGLAGGGEQFF. Written as DNA, the CDR3 is TGTGCCAGCAGAGGGCCGGGACTAGCGGGAGGAGGTGAGCAGTTCTTC. V and J are TRBV7-9 and TRBJ2-1, with TRBD2 matching 15 bases. CDR3 size: 16 residues. Germline lookup yields CDR1 SEHNR and CDR2 FQNEAQ (reference sequence). V shed 6 bases and J 9 bases; nucleotides not matched to a gene: 9.

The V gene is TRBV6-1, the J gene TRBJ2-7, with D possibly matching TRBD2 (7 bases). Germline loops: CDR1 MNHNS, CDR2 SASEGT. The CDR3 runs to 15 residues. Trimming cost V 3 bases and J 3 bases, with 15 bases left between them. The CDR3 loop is CASSEWGGRVYEQYF. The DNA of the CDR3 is TGTGCCAGCAGTGAGTGGGGGGGGCGAGTCTACGAGCAGTACTTC.

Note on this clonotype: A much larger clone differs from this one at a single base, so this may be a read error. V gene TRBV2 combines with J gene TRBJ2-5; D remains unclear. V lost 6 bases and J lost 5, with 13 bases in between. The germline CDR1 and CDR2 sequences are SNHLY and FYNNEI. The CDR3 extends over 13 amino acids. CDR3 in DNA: TGTGCCAGCAGCGCCCCGGACGGGGAGACCCAGTACTTC. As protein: CASSAPDGETQYF.

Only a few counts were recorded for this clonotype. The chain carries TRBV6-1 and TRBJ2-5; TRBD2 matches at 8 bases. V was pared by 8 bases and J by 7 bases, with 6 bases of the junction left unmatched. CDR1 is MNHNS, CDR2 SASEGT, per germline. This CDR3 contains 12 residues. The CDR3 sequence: CASGGTSGTQYF. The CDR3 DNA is TGTGCCAGCGGGGGGACTAGTGGGACCCAGTACTTC.

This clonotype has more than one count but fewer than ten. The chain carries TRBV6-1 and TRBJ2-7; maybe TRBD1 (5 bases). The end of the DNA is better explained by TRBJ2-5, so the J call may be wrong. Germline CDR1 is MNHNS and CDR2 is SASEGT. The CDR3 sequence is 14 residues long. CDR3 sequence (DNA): TGTGCCAGCTTCGGAGCAGGGCTTGGGGAGACCCAGTACTTC. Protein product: CASFGAGLGETQYF.

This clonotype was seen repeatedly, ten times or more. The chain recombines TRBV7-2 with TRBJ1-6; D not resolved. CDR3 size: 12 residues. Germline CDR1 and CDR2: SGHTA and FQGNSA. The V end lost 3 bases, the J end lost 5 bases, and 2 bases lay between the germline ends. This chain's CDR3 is CASSFNNSPLHF. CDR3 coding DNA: TGTGCCAGCAGCTTCAATAATTCACCCCTCCACTTT.

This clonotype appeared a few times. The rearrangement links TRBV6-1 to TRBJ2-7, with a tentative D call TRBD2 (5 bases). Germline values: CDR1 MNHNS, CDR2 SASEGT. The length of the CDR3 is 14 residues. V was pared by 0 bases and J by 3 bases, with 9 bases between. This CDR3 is CASSEARVFYEQYF. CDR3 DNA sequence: TGTGCCAGCAGTGAAGCGCGGGTTTTCTACGAGCAGTACTTC.

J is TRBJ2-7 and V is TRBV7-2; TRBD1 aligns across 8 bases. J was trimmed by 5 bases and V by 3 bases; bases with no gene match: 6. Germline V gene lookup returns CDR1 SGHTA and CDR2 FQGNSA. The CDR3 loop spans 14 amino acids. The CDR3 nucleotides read TGTGCCAGCAGCTTTACAGGGGGGTTGGACGAGCAGTACTTC. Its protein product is CASSFTGGLDEQYF.

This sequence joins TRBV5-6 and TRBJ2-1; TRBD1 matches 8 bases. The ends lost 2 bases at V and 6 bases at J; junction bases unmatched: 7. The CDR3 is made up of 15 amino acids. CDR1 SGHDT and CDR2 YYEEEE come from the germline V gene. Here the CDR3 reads CASSLRTGMSNEQFF. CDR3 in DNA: TGTGCCAGCAGCTTACGGACAGGGATGTCCAATGAGCAGTTCTTC.